This T cell receptor beta chain derives from a study of cytomegalovirus exposure and HLA in healthy donors (dated by TCRdb to the late 2010s). At the level of the whole study: According to a later analysis, the roughly 120 validation repertoires were produced on the same platform as the roughly 600 repertoires of the first cohort. The aim of the study was to test whether cataloging public T cell receptors could identify signatures of past pathogen exposure. To predict cytomegalovirus infection status, the study combined high-throughput TCR immunosequencing, statistical association of individual TCRs with disease status, and machine learning. Along with the approximately 650-subject first cohort, a separate validation cohort of 120 different subjects was used.

A note on this clone: Its antigen has not been determined. No much larger clone exists at a distance of one base, and base qualities are not known.

Donors formed part of the validation cohort, which comprised fewer than 150 subjects and was distinct from the first cohort of 550 to 850 subjects. General study outcomes and caveats: It was suggested by the authors that the approach could potentially be generalized to other disease states and immunological phenotypes. Across donors, most TCR sequences were observed very rarely, whereas some public TCRs were present in many individuals. The classifier was reported to diagnose cytomegalovirus status with high specificity and sensitivity in both the original and validation cohorts. In a later analysis, TCRs clustered in the first cohort were found to also tend to co-occur in the roughly 130 validation repertoires, with approximately 94% of cluster scores above 0. In the study, some 160 TCR beta chains were listed as associated with cytomegalovirus. A later analysis lacked HLA typing for the validation cohort, so it scored co-occurrence in that cohort across all 110 or so repertoires. A few of the identified cytomegalovirus-associated TCR beta chains were confirmed in vitro to be specific for cytomegalovirus antigens.

The receptor library was made with the immunoSEQ multiplex PCR assay. The study's own analysis went as follows. A statistical classification framework was built for diagnosing cytomegalovirus status from the catalog of TCR beta chain sequences. TCRdb's version of the immuneACCESS table is confined to in-frame rearrangements and falls short of the full clone set. An unresolved V gene accounts for under half of the shortfall where checked; the remainder is of unknown origin. The DNA gave D and trimming, while V, J and clone size come from that table. The sample table lists over 120,000 clones, roughly 93% of them with a count of one. Less than 2% of the sample is in the top ten clones. The germline V gene encodes CDR1 SGHDT and CDR2 YYEEEE. The CDR3 spans 15 residues, from the cysteine through the phenylalanine. This entry keeps only the CDR3 DNA: 45 bases, framed from base 1. Trimming takes 6 bases from V and 0 bases from J, and the germline ends sit 14 bases apart.

The sequence derives from a man between 18 and 35 years old in good health and CMV-seropositive. The rearrangement joined TRBV5-6 to TRBJ2-3; tentative D gene TRBD2, with 6 bases matching. What was sequenced was PBMCs. CDR3 sequence: CASTNWGGSTDTQYF. Here is the DNA: TGTGCCAGCACCAATTGGGGAGGAAGCACAGATACGCAGTATTTT.